The subject of this entry is one T cell receptor beta chain. Its antigen is still unknown. No per-base quality is available; no much larger clone lies one base away. TCRbeta CDR3 regions were amplified from genomic DNA using the immunoSEQ Assay, a bias-controlled multiplex PCR. Per the original workflow: The number of nucleated cells in each sample was estimated by amplification of reference gene primers within the assay. To quantify the absolute abundance of each unique TCRbeta CDR3 rearrangement, sequence reads were collapsed and filtered. For each sample, productive Simpson clonality was calculated as the square root of Simpson's diversity index across productive rearrangements. TCRdb retrieved this table from immuneACCESS and kept in-frame rearrangements only. Not all clones are present; in checked studies, unresolved V genes account for under half, and no reason is known for the remainder. V and J calls and clone size follow that table, whereas D and trimming were derived from the DNA. The sample profile shows approximately 47,000 clones; about 84% of them were found once. Jointly, the top ten make up 2% to 2.5% of the sample.

Each collaborating institution followed its own protocols to collect whole blood in K2EDTA tubes. For TCRbeta analysis, collaborators shipped samples as frozen whole blood, isolated PBMCs, or DNA extracted from either of those sample types. The germline V gene encodes CDR1 GTSNPN and CDR2 SVGIG (reference sequence). V trim: 0 bases; J trim: 9 bases; unmatched bases: 6. The CDR3 contains 15 residues, cysteine and phenylalanine counted. Here the CDR3 DNA is all that survives: 45 bases in frame from base 1. These data originate in a study of blood T cell repertoires in COVID-19 (dated by TCRdb to the early 2020s). A note on the overall study: Samples covering the acute and convalescent phases of COVID-19 were provided by collaborators in the United States, Italy and Spain. Sample metadata almost always included a de-identified subject ID, COVID-19 status, age in years and sex. Samples came from the ongoing ImmuneRACE study (first 160 participants) plus 1,254 subjects from 6 global collaborators. The material from the prospective study consisted of cDNA or gDNA derived from T cells, B-cell-depleted T cells, or PBMCs. The repertoires were released in a freely available public database intended as a resource for research on the immune response to SARS-CoV-2. Where HLA class I and class II types were available, the types were taken from metadata supplied by the sample provider, not from assay-based typing. Deeply sampled blood TCRbeta repertoires from subjects exposed to, actively infected with, or recovered from COVID-19 were included in the dataset.

Paper-wide results and their limitations: How much clinical and demographic metadata was included differed by source and by participant, and the metadata was provided uncurated.

The specimen was peripheral blood. This chain is built from TRBV30 and TRBJ2-1; 12 central bases correspond to TRBD2. This clonotype originated in an older woman with acute or convalescent COVID-19. The DNA reads as follows: TGTGCCTGGAGTGTGGCTAGCGGGGGGGCCGGTGAGCAGTTCTTC. It is translated as CAWSVASGGAGEQFF.